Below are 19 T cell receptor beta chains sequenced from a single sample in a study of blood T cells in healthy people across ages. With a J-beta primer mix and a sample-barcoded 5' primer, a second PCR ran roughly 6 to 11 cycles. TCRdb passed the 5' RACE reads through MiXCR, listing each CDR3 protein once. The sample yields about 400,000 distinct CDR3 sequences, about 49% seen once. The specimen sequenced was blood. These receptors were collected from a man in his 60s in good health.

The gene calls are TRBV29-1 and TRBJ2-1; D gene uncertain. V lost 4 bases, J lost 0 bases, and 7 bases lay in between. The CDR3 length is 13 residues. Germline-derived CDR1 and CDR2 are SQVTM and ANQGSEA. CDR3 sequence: CSVVALSYNEQFF. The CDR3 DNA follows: TGCAGCGTTGTAGCTCTCTCCTACAATGAGCAGTTCTTC.

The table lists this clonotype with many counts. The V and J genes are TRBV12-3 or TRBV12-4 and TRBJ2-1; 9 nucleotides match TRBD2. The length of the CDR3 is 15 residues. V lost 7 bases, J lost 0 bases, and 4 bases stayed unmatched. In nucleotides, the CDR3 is TGTGCCAGCACCTATAGCGGGAGCTCCTACAATGAGCAGTTCTTC. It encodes CASTYSGSSYNEQFF.

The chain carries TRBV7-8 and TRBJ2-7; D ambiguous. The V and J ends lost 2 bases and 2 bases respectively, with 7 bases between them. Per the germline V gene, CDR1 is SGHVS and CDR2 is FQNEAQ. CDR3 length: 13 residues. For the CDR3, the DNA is TGTGCCAGCAGCTTAAGTGGTGCCTACGAGCAGTACTTC. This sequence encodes CASSLSGAYEQYF.

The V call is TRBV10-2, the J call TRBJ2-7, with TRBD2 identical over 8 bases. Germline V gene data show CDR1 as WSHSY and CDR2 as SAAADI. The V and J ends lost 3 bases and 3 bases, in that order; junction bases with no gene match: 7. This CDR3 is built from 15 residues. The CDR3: CASSETGLGRYEQYF. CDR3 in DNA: TGCGCCAGCAGTGAAACGGGACTAGGGCGCTACGAGCAGTACTTC.

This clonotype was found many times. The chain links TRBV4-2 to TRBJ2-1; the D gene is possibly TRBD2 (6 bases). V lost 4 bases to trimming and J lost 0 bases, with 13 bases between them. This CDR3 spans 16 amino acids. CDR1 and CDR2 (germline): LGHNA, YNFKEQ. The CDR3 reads CASSLADSSSYNEQFF. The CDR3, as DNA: TGTGCCAGCAGCCTAGCGGATTCGAGCTCCTACAATGAGCAGTTCTTC.

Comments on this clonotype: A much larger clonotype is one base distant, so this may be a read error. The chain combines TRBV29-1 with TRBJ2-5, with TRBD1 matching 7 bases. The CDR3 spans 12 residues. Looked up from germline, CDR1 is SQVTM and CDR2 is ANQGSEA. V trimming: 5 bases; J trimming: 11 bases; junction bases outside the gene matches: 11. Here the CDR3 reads CSVLTGVNEQYF. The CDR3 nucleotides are TGCAGCGTTCTTACAGGGGTCAATGAGCAGTACTTC.

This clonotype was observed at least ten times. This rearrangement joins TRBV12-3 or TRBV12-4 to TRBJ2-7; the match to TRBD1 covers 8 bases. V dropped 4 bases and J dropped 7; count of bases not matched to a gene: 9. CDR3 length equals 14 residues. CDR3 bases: TGTGCCAGCAGTTCGACAGGGGAGATGCGGGAGCAGTACTTC. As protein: CASSSTGEMREQYF.

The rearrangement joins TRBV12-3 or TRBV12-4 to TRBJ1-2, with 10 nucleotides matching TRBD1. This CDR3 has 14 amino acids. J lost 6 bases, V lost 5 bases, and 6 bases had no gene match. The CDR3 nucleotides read TGTGCCAGCAGTCCCCGACAGGGGGCAAATGGCTACACCTTC. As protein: CASSPRQGANGYTF.

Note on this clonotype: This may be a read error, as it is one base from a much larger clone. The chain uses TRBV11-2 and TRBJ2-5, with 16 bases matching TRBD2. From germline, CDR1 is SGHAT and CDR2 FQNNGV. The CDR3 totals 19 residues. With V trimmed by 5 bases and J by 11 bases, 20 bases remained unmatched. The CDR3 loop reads CASSHRGGTSGGAPQEQYF. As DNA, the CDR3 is TGTGCCAGCAGCCACCGCGGCGGGACTAGCGGGGGGGCCCCCCAAGAGCAGTACTTC.

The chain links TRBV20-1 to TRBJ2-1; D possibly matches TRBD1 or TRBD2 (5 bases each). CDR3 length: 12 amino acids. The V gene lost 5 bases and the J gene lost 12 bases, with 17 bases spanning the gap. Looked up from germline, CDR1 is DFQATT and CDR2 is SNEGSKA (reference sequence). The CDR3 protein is CSAPSGPGGQFF. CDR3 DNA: TGCAGTGCTCCGAGCGGCCCTGGGGGGCAGTTCTTC.

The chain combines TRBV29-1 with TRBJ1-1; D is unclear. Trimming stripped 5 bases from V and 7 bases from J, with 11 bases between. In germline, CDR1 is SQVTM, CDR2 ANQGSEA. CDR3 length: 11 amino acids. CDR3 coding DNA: TGCAGCGTTCACAGCGGGGTTGAAGCTTTCTTT. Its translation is CSVHSGVEAFF.

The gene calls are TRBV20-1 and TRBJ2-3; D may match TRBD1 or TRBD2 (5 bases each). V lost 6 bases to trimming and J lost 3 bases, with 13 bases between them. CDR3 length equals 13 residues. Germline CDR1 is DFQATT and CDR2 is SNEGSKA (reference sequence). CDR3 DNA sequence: TGCAGTGCCGGGACGGGAAGGACAGATACGCAGTATTTT. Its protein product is CSAGTGRTDTQYF.

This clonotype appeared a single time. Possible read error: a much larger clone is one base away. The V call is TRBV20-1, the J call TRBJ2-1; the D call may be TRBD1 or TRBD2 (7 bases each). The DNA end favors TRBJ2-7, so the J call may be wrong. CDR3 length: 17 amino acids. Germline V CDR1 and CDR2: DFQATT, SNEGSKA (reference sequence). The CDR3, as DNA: TGCAGTGCTACGGGGGGAGCGGGACAGAACCTTTACAATGAGCAGTACTTC. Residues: CSATGGAGQNLYNEQYF.

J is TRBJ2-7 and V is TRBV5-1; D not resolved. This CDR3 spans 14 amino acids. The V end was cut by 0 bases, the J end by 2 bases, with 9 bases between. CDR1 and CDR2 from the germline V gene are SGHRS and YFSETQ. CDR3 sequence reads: CASSLGSPTYEQYF. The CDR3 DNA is TGCGCCAGCAGCTTGGGCTCACCCACCTACGAGCAGTACTTC. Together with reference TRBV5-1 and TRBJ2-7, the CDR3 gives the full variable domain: KAGVTQTPRYLIKTRGQQVTLSCSPISGHRSVSWYQQTPGQGLQFLFEYFSETQRNKGNFPGRFSGRQFSNSRSEMNVSTLELGDSALYLCASSLGSPTYEQYFGPGTRLTVT.

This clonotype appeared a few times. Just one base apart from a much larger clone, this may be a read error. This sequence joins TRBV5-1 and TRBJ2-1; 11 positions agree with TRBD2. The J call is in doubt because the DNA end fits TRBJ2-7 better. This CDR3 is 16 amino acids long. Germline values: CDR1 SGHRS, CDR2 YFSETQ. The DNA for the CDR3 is TGCGCCAGCAGCACGGAACTAGCGGGGGTCTACAATGAGCAGTACTTC. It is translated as CASSTELAGVYNEQYF.

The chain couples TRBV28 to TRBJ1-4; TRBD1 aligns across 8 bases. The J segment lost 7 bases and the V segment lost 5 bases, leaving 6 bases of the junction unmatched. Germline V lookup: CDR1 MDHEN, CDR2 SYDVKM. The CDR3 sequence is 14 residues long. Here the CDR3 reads CASSHQGAREKLFF. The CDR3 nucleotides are TGTGCCAGCAGTCACCAGGGGGCGCGTGAAAAACTGTTTTTT.

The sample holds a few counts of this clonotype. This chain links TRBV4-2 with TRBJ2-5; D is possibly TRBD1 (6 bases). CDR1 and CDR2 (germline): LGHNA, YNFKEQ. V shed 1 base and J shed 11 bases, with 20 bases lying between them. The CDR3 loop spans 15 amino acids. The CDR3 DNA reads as TGTGCCAGCAGCCAAGCCCGGGACAATCTCTGGGAGCAGTACTTC. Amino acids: CASSQARDNLWEQYF.

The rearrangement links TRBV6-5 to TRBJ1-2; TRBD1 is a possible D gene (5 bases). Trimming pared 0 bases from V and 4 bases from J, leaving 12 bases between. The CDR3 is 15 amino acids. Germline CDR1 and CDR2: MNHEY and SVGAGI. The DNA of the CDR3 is TGTGCCAGCAGTTACTCCCTAGGGGTCGGCTATGGCTACACCTTC. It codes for CASSYSLGVGYGYTF.

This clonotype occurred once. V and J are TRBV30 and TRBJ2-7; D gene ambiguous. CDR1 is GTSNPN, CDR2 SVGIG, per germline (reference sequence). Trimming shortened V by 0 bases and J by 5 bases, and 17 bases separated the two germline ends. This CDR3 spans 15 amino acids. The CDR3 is CAWSVSWRSPNEQYF. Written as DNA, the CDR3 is TGTGCCTGGAGTGTATCTTGGCGGTCCCCCAACGAGCAGTACTTC.